A single sample is the source of the 21 T cell receptor beta chains below, sequenced in a study of Ad26.COV2.S vaccination and SARS-CoV-2 variants. Profiled with immunoSEQ multiplex PCR; TCRdb holds only in-frame clones, not every one. This table holds hundreds of thousands of clones, approximately 89% found once. Documented treatment: approximately 18 received Ad26.COV2.S at low or high dose, single or two shots; roughly five received placebo; per-sample allocation not given. Sampling was done on day 63 after the first vaccine or placebo injection. Sequences were derived from peripheral blood, sampled in a trial of Ad26.COV2.S vaccine versus placebo. All receptors derive from a person between 18 and 59 years old who received the Ad26.COV2.S COVID-19 vaccine or a placebo.

The chain carries TRBV5-6 and TRBJ2-1; the match to TRBD2 covers 8 bases. Germline assignment: CDR1 SGHDT and CDR2 YYEEEE. The CDR3 runs 15 residues. V gave up 0 bases and J gave up 7 bases; unmatched junction bases: 6. The CDR3 DNA reads TGTGCCAGCAGCTTGGATAGCGGGGTGGGGAATGAGCAGTTCTTC. Its translation: CASSLDSGVGNEQFF.

This clone was counted a few times. V is TRBV2 and J is TRBJ2-2; D possibly matches TRBD1 or TRBD2 (5 bases each). The germline V gene encodes CDR1 SNHLY and CDR2 FYNNEI. The length of the CDR3 is 15 residues. V lost 10 bases, J lost 4 bases, and 19 bases lay in between. The CDR3 sequence is CAIPPGPEFTGELFF. Here the CDR3 DNA reads TGTGCCATTCCCCCGGGGCCTGAGTTCACCGGGGAGCTGTTTTTT.

This chain uses TRBV4-2 with TRBJ2-2, with 9 bases that match TRBD2. Trimming cost V 1 base and J 5 bases; bases outside gene matches: 8. Germline loops: CDR1 LGHNA, CDR2 YNFKEQ. CDR3 size: 17 residues. The CDR3 region is CASSQAGTSRQTGELFF. The DNA of the CDR3 is TGTGCCAGCAGCCAAGCCGGGACTAGCAGGCAGACCGGGGAGCTGTTTTTT.

The rearrangement uses TRBV7-3 and TRBJ1-1; perhaps TRBD1 as D (5 bases). The ends were cut back, 5 bases at V and 0 bases at J, with 10 bases in the middle. The length of the CDR3 is 14 residues. From germline, CDR1 is SGHTA and CDR2 FQGTGA. This chain's CDR3 is CASSPLGLNTEAFF. The CDR3 DNA sequence: TGTGCCAGCAGCCCATTGGGACTGAACACTGAAGCTTTCTTT.

The chain couples TRBV5-1 to TRBJ2-1, with 9 bases aligning to TRBD2. The CDR3 has 16 residues. The V gene end was trimmed by 2 bases and the J gene end by 8 bases; junction bases not matched to a gene: 11. Germline assignment: CDR1 SGHRS and CDR2 YFSETQ. The CDR3, as DNA: TGCGCCAGCAGCTTCGTAGCGGGAGAGGGATCTGATGAGCAGTTCTTC. It codes for CASSFVAGEGSDEQFF.

The CDR3 DNA follows: TGCAGTGCTAGTCCCCTAGCGGGGGTCTACGAGCAGTACTTC. It codes for CSASPLAGVYEQYF. V gene TRBV20-1 combines with J gene TRBJ2-7; the match to TRBD2 covers 10 bases. Looked up from germline, CDR1 is DFQATT and CDR2 is SNEGSKA (reference sequence). The CDR3 contains 14 residues. The trim removed 3 bases at V and 3 bases at J, leaving 5 bases unmatched.

The rearrangement joins TRBV18 to TRBJ1-1, with 7 bases matching TRBD1. CDR3 length equals 14 residues. The trim removed 3 bases at V and 2 bases at J, leaving 3 bases unmatched. CDR1 is KGHSH and CDR2 is LQKENI in the germline V gene. CDR3 sequence reads: CASSPRDSNTEAFF. The CDR3 DNA sequence: TGTGCCAGCTCACCCCGGGACAGTAACACTGAAGCTTTCTTT.

The chain couples TRBV3-1 (or the pseudogene TRBV3-2) to TRBJ1-4; TRBD1 might be the D (5 bases). Trimming removed 5 bases at V and 4 bases at J, with 11 bases between. Germline V gene lookup returns CDR1 LGHDT and CDR2 YNNKEL (reference sequence). The CDR3 loop spans 14 amino acids. The CDR3 reads CASSLGRFNEKLFF. As DNA, the CDR3 is TGTGCCAGCAGCTTGGGACGGTTTAATGAAAAACTGTTTTTT.

The CDR3 loop reads CASMGLAGDYEQYF. The CDR3 DNA follows: TGTGCCAGCATGGGACTAGCGGGAGATTACGAGCAGTACTTC. This chain connects TRBV2 to TRBJ2-7; the match to TRBD2 covers 14 bases. The CDR3 has 14 amino acids. Germline V gene lookup returns CDR1 SNHLY and CDR2 FYNNEI. J gave up 4 bases and V 7 bases, and 3 bases lay outside the gene matches.

The genes are TRBV9 and TRBJ1-2, with D perhaps matching TRBD1 (6 bases). Germline V gene sequence: CDR1 SGDLS, CDR2 YYNGEE. CDR3 length: 15 amino acids. Trimming took off 3 bases at V and 0 bases at J, with 12 bases between the two ends. CDR3: CASSGGPGSNYGYTF. In DNA form, the CDR3 reads TGTGCCAGCAGCGGGGGGCCTGGTTCTAACTATGGCTACACCTTC.

The rearrangement joins TRBV15 to TRBJ2-1; TRBD2 aligns across 9 bases. The CDR3 is 18 amino acids. With 0 bases clipped from V and 4 bases from J, the junction kept 10 bases outside the gene matches. Germline CDR1 LNHNV, CDR2 YYDKDF (reference sequence). CDR3 DNA: TGTGCCACCAGCAGAGAGTCCCTTTATACTAGCGGGTACAATGAGCAGTTCTTC. Amino acid sequence: CATSRESLYTSGYNEQFF.

The chain combines TRBV7-2 with TRBJ2-2; 7 nucleotides align to TRBD2. CDR1 and CDR2 (germline): SGHTA, FQGNSA. V lost 5 bases, J lost 2 bases, and 5 bases stayed unmatched. CDR3 length: 15 amino acids. The CDR3 DNA sequence: TGTGCCAGCAGCCGGGGGGTGGCCAACACCGGGGAGCTGTTTTTT. Amino acids: CASSRGVANTGELFF.

V and J are TRBV3-1 (or the pseudogene TRBV3-2) and TRBJ2-3; D ambiguous. This CDR3 has 14 amino acids. Germline CDR1 is LGHDT and CDR2 is YNNKEL (reference sequence). V was pared by 3 bases and J by 0 bases, with 7 bases between. The CDR3 here is CASSQSHSTDTQYF. Here the CDR3 DNA reads TGTGCCAGCAGCCAGTCCCACAGCACAGATACGCAGTATTTT.

This clone was seen only once. Here the CDR3 reads CASSQFGQGSNQPQHF. The CDR3 nucleotides read TGTGCCAGCAGCCAATTCGGACAGGGTAGCAATCAGCCCCAGCATTTT. The chain links TRBV7-2 to TRBJ1-5; 8 nucleotides align to TRBD1. The CDR3 contains 16 residues. The V and J ends lost 5 bases and 0 bases, in that order; junction bases with no gene match: 6. In germline, CDR1 is SGHTA, CDR2 FQGNSA.

This chain connects TRBV20-1 to TRBJ2-7; 9 bases align to TRBD2. In germline, CDR1 is DFQATT, CDR2 SNEGSKA (reference sequence). CDR3 length: 14 amino acids. The V gene end was trimmed by 3 bases and the J gene end by 5 bases; junction bases not matched to a gene: 8. CDR3 bases: TGCAGTGCTAGTATGGCGGGAGGGCCCGACGAGCAGTACTTC. It translates to CSASMAGGPDEQYF.

The CDR3 coding sequence is TGTGCCAGTAGTATAGTGAGGACAGGGTATTACAATGAGCAGTTCTTC. Its translation is CASSIVRTGYYNEQFF. This chain joins TRBV19 and TRBJ2-1, with 8 bases fitting TRBD1. The CDR3 totals 16 residues. With V trimmed by 1 base and J by 4 bases, 6 bases remained unmatched. Looked up from germline, CDR1 is LNHDA and CDR2 is SQIVND (reference sequence).

The chain uses TRBV6-1 and TRBJ2-7; D remains ambiguous. Per germline, CDR1 MNHNS and CDR2 SASEGT. Deletions cut 2 bases from V and 2 bases from J, with 7 bases between. The CDR3 consists of 13 residues. CDR3 coding DNA: TGTGCCAGCAGTGAAATGTTTACCTACGAGCAGTACTTC. Amino acid sequence: CASSEMFTYEQYF.

The V call is TRBV6-5, the J call TRBJ1-1; 9 bases are a match to TRBD1. Trimming cost V 3 bases and J 5 bases; bases outside gene matches: 7. Germline values: CDR1 MNHEY, CDR2 SVGAGI. CDR3 size: 15 residues. The CDR3 nucleotides are TGTGCCAGCAGTTATTCCCAGACAGGGGGGACTGAAGCTTTCTTT. This gives the protein CASSYSQTGGTEAFF.

The chain combines TRBV3-1 (or the pseudogene TRBV3-2) with TRBJ2-3; TRBD2 might be the D (6 bases). Germline V gives CDR1 LGHDT, CDR2 YNNKEL (reference sequence). The CDR3 sequence is 17 residues long. Trimming stripped 0 bases from V and 3 bases from J, with 16 bases between. The CDR3, as DNA: TGTGCCAGCAGCCAAGATATCCGCAGGGCGGGGACAGATACGCAGTATTTT. Translation gives CASSQDIRRAGTDTQYF.

The chain has TRBV5-8 and TRBJ1-5, with D hard to call. Germline V lookup: CDR1 SGHTS, CDR2 YDEGEE. The CDR3 is made up of 13 amino acids. Trimming took 4 bases from V and 2 from J, leaving 7 bases between them. CDR3 sequence: CASSLNGNQPQHF. In nucleotides, the CDR3 is TGTGCCAGCAGCCTGAATGGCAATCAGCCCCAGCATTTT.

This clone appeared a few times. The chain couples TRBV6-5 to TRBJ1-2, with TRBD1 identical over 9 bases. The CDR3 is 14 amino acids. The V gene's germline CDR1 is MNHEY and CDR2 SVGAGI. V was clipped by 8 bases and J by 7 bases; unmatched bases: 11. CDR3 in DNA: TGTGCCAGCTCCCTCCGGGGACAGGGTGTTGGCTACACCTTC. This translates into CASSLRGQGVGYTF.